Here is one T cell receptor beta chain with its context. RNA was extracted with the RNeasy kit, and a quantity of about 0.45 to 1 ug was reverse transcribed using random hexamers. Amplification of TCR beta CDR3 by immunoSEQ multiplex PCR spanned 54 Vbeta and 13 Jbeta. TCRdb re-derived calls from the immunoSEQ multiplex PCR reads in MiXCR, one entry per CDR3 protein. The sample shows about 140,000 distinct CDR3 sequences, about 95% of them seen only once. This entry belongs to a study of CD8 T cells in Susac syndrome. Study-level background: Patients with Susac syndrome were therapy-naive, on corticosteroids, or on intravenous immunoglobulin alone at the time that blood was drawn.

The CDR3 is 14 residues long. Trimming took 3 bases from V and 8 from J, leaving 13 bases between them. Germline values: CDR1 LNHDA, CDR2 SQIVND (reference sequence). V usage is TRBV19 and J usage is TRBJ1-4; no clear D. The sequence came from a human donor with Susac syndrome. What was sequenced was CD4+ T cells from PBMCs. The CDR3 loop is CASSILTDTEKLFF. The CDR3, as DNA: TGTGCCAGTAGTATCTTAACTGATACCGAAAAACTGTTTTTT. The full variable domain, rest sourced from reference TRBV19 and TRBJ1-4, is DGGITQSPKYLFRKEGQNVTLSCEQNLNHDAMYWYRQDPGQGLRLIYYSQIVNDFQKGDIAEGYSVSREKKESFPLTVTSAQKNPTAFYLCASSILTDTEKLFFGSGTQLSVL.